The rows below give T cell receptor beta chains drawn from one sample of a study of radiotherapy plus CTLA-4 blockade in lung cancer. This table comes from immunoSEQ multiplex PCR, and its TCRdb copy is limited to in-frame clones, with some not included. The data show 25,000 to 40,000 clones, 60% to 80% seen once. Sequenced here: peripheral blood, sampled from a patient treated with radiotherapy plus ipilimumab. The receptor set was obtained from a human donor with non-small cell lung cancer whose response to radiotherapy plus ipilimumab could not be evaluated. Each CDR3 is given with its conserved first and last residue. Fields, in order: CDR3 length, D gene, clone size, V gene, J gene, CDR3 protein, CDR3 DNA. The D gene is left open where the match is weak. Some rows have no size entry. The others give once, few or many, or a class for an expanded clone.

length: 12
D: TRBD1
size: few
V: TRBV7-2
J: TRBJ1-1
CDR3: CASSSTQGKAFF
DNA: TGTGCCAGCAGCTCGACACAGGGGAAAGCTTTCTTT

length: 13
D: TRBD2
size: -
V: TRBV28
J: TRBJ2-2
CDR3: CASSRLAPGELFF
DNA: TGTGCCAGCAGCAGACTAGCTCCCGGGGAGCTGTTTTTT

length: 15
D: TRBD2
size: -
V: TRBV6-1
J: TRBJ2-5
CDR3: CASRGSIAGGETQYF
DNA: TGTGCCAGCAGGGGATCCATAGCGGGAGGAGAGACCCAGTACTTC

length: 15
D: -
size: once
V: TRBV7-2
J: TRBJ2-3
CDR3: CASSLSGGKEDTQYF
DNA: TGTGCCAGCAGCTTGAGTGGAGGGAAGGAAGATACGCAGTATTTT

length: 16
D: -
size: -
V: TRBV5-6
J: TRBJ1-5
CDR3: CASSLGGGYSNQPQHF
DNA: TGTGCCAGCAGCTTGGGGGGGGGTTATAGCAATCAGCCCCAGCATTTT

length: 15
D: -
size: -
V: TRBV19
J: TRBJ2-2
CDR3: CASTTYRRDTGELFF
DNA: TGTGCCAGTACCACTTACCGCCGGGACACCGGGGAGCTGTTTTTT

length: 16
D: TRBD1
size: -
V: TRBV14
J: TRBJ1-1
CDR3: CASSQGEQGGNTEAFF
DNA: TGTGCCAGCAGCCAAGGGGAACAGGGGGGGAACACTGAAGCTTTCTTT

length: 15
D: -
size: -
V: TRBV15
J: TRBJ1-5
CDR3: CATSRGQGLGQPQHF
DNA: TGTGCCACCAGCAGAGGGCAGGGGTTAGGTCAGCCCCAGCATTTT

length: 15
D: -
size: -
V: TRBV25-1
J: TRBJ2-2
CDR3: CASSVNRDNTGELFF
DNA: TGTGCCAGCAGTGTAAACAGGGACAACACCGGGGAGCTGTTTTTT

length: 15
D: -
size: -
V: TRBV15
J: TRBJ2-3
CDR3: CATSVAWGGTDTQYF
DNA: TGTGCCACCAGCGTCGCCTGGGGGGGCACAGATACGCAGTATTTT

length: 15
D: TRBD2
size: few
V: TRBV5-1
J: TRBJ2-1
CDR3: CASSFSGRGGNEQFF
DNA: TGCGCCAGCAGCTTTAGCGGGAGGGGGGGCAATGAGCAGTTCTTC

length: 14
D: -
size: -
V: TRBV11-3
J: TRBJ2-1
CDR3: CASSLGAGSNEQFF
DNA: TGTGCCAGCAGCTTAGGGGCAGGGTCCAATGAGCAGTTCTTC

length: 13
D: TRBD1
size: -
V: TRBV6-5
J: TRBJ1-1
CDR3: CASKKVGGPEAFF
DNA: TGTGCCAGCAAGAAGGTAGGGGGCCCTGAAGCTTTCTTT

length: 18
D: TRBD2
size: -
V: TRBV5-4
J: TRBJ2-7
CDR3: CASSSRGGASGNSYEQYF
DNA: TGTGCCAGCAGCTCCAGAGGCGGCGCTAGCGGCAACTCCTACGAGCAGTACTTC

length: 16
D: TRBD2
size: -
V: TRBV4-1
J: TRBJ2-1
CDR3: CASSNRTSGTYNEQFF
DNA: TGCGCCAGCAGCAACCGGACTAGCGGGACCTACAATGAGCAGTTCTTC

length: 15
D: -
size: -
V: TRBV5-5
J: TRBJ1-1
CDR3: CASSWDINMNTEAFF
DNA: TGTGCCAGCAGCTGGGACATCAACATGAACACTGAAGCTTTCTTT

length: 16
D: TRBD1
size: -
V: TRBV4-1
J: TRBJ1-1
CDR3: CASSLPQGQGNTEAFF
DNA: TGCGCCAGCAGCCTCCCCCAGGGACAGGGGAACACTGAAGCTTTCTTT

length: 15
D: TRBD1
size: once
V: TRBV28
J: TRBJ1-4
CDR3: CASRHRGATNEKLFF
DNA: TGTGCCAGCAGGCACAGGGGGGCAACTAATGAAAAACTGTTTTTT

length: 17
D: TRBD1
size: -
V: TRBV27
J: TRBJ1-4
CDR3: CASSLRRTGATNEKLFF
DNA: TGTGCCAGCAGTTTAAGAAGAACAGGGGCAACTAATGAAAAACTGTTTTTT

length: 15
D: TRBD1
size: -
V: TRBV6-6
J: TRBJ2-7
CDR3: CASSYSPGQKHEQYF
DNA: TGTGCCAGCAGTTACTCGCCGGGACAGAAGCACGAGCAGTACTTC

length: 14
D: -
size: -
V: TRBV7-8
J: TRBJ2-2
CDR3: CASSRLVNTGELFF
DNA: TGTGCCAGCAGCCGACTAGTAAACACCGGGGAGCTGTTTTTT

length: 13
D: -
size: -
V: TRBV23-1
J: TRBJ2-7
CDR3: CASSPPVGGGQYF
DNA: TGCGCCAGCAGTCCACCTGTCGGGGGAGGGCAGTACTTC

length: 13
D: -
size: -
V: TRBV28
J: TRBJ1-1
CDR3: CASSAPPSAEAFF
DNA: TGTGCCAGCAGTGCCCCCCCCAGTGCTGAAGCTTTCTTT

length: 15
D: -
size: -
V: TRBV7-8
J: TRBJ1-5
CDR3: CASINLPGGNQPQHF
DNA: TGTGCCAGCATTAACCTACCCGGGGGCAATCAGCCCCAGCATTTT

length: 15
D: TRBD2
size: -
V: TRBV5-1
J: TRBJ2-5
CDR3: CASSPSGLGGETQYF
DNA: TGCGCCAGCAGCCCTAGCGGCCTCGGAGGGGAGACCCAGTACTTC

length: 15
D: TRBD1
size: -
V: TRBV5-1
J: TRBJ2-3
CDR3: CASSTGQGYGDTQYF
DNA: TGCGCCAGCAGCACTGGACAGGGCTACGGAGATACGCAGTATTTT

length: 14
D: TRBD1
size: -
V: TRBV7-8
J: TRBJ2-7
CDR3: CASSWGQGPYEQYF
DNA: TGTGCCAGCAGCTGGGGACAGGGCCCCTACGAGCAGTACTTC

length: 16
D: TRBD2
size: -
V: TRBV27
J: TRBJ2-7
CDR3: CASSLSSGSGTYEQYF
DNA: TGTGCCAGCAGTTTATCGAGCGGGAGTGGTACCTACGAGCAGTACTTC

length: 18
D: TRBD2
size: -
V: TRBV19
J: TRBJ2-5
CDR3: CASSLHNPSGAPQETQYF
DNA: TGTGCCAGTAGTCTCCATAACCCTAGCGGAGCACCCCAAGAGACCCAGTACTTC

length: 14
D: TRBD2
size: -
V: TRBV9
J: TRBJ2-7
CDR3: CASSVDPSGSEQYF
DNA: TGTGCCAGCAGCGTAGACCCTAGCGGGAGCGAGCAGTACTTC

length: 16
D: -
size: -
V: TRBV6-1
J: TRBJ2-3
CDR3: CASSEVRGARTDTQYF
DNA: TGTGCCAGCAGTGAAGTCAGGGGAGCTAGAACAGATACGCAGTATTTT

length: 13
D: -
size: -
V: TRBV30
J: TRBJ2-1
CDR3: CAWSLRRGASGFF
DNA: TGTGCCTGGAGTCTTAGACGGGGGGCGAGCGGGTTCTTC

length: 12
D: -
size: -
V: TRBV6-1
J: TRBJ2-7
CDR3: CASSTSLGEQYF
DNA: TGTGCCAGCAGCACCTCCCTAGGCGAGCAGTACTTC

length: 15
D: -
size: -
V: TRBV5-6
J: TRBJ2-2
CDR3: CASSLWLANTGELFF
DNA: TGTGCCAGCAGCTTATGGCTAGCGAACACCGGGGAGCTGTTTTTT

length: 17
D: TRBD1
size: once
V: TRBV27
J: TRBJ2-6
CDR3: CASSLQGAVSGANVLTF
DNA: TGTGCCAGCAGTTTACAGGGGGCGGTTTCTGGGGCCAACGTCCTGACTTTC

length: 14
D: -
size: -
V: TRBV6-5
J: TRBJ1-6
CDR3: CASSYSSGESPLHF
DNA: TGTGCCAGCAGTTACTCGTCAGGGGAATCACCCCTCCACTTT

length: 16
D: TRBD2
size: -
V: TRBV28
J: TRBJ2-7
CDR3: CAGTGTSGKKSYEQYF
DNA: TGTGCCGGAACCGGGACTAGCGGGAAAAAGAGCTACGAGCAGTACTTC

length: 13
D: TRBD1
size: -
V: TRBV29-1
J: TRBJ1-2
CDR3: CSVVGTGGKGYTF
DNA: TGCAGCGTTGTAGGGACAGGGGGTAAAGGCTACACCTTC

length: 15
D: TRBD2
size: -
V: TRBV2
J: TRBJ2-5
CDR3: CASTRLASGIETQYF
DNA: TGTGCCAGCACCCGATTGGCTAGCGGGATAGAGACCCAGTACTTC

length: 13
D: -
size: -
V: TRBV5-4
J: TRBJ2-5
CDR3: CASSLDPGETQYF
DNA: TGTGCCAGCAGCTTGGATCCGGGAGAGACCCAGTACTTC

length: 17
D: TRBD2
size: -
V: TRBV5-6
J: TRBJ2-5
CDR3: CASSRDSRTSPQETQYF
DNA: TGTGCCAGCAGCAGGGACTCCAGGACTAGCCCCCAAGAGACCCAGTACTTC

length: 15
D: TRBD2
size: -
V: TRBV6-5
J: TRBJ2-7
CDR3: CASRPPGGGTYEQYF
DNA: TGTGCCAGCAGACCACCGGGAGGGGGAACCTACGAGCAGTACTTC

length: 16
D: TRBD1
size: -
V: TRBV5-1
J: TRBJ2-2
CDR3: CASSLATGWNPGELFF
DNA: TGCGCCAGCAGCTTGGCGACAGGGTGGAACCCCGGGGAGCTGTTTTTT

length: 14
D: TRBD1
size: few
V: TRBV5-1
J: TRBJ1-4
CDR3: CASSLSQGGEKLFF
DNA: TGCGCCAGCAGCTTGTCACAGGGGGGTGAAAAACTGTTTTTT

length: 19
D: TRBD2
size: -
V: TRBV7-6
J: TRBJ2-1
CDR3: CASSSLAGGDFSSYNEQFF
DNA: TGTGCCAGCAGCTCCCTAGCGGGAGGGGACTTTAGCTCCTACAATGAGCAGTTCTTC

length: 12
D: -
size: -
V: TRBV2
J: TRBJ2-7
CDR3: CASSDYPYEQYF
DNA: TGTGCCAGCAGTGACTATCCCTACGAGCAGTACTTC

length: 16
D: TRBD1
size: few
V: TRBV27
J: TRBJ1-4
CDR3: CASSSGQGRGGEKLFF
DNA: TGTGCCAGCAGCTCGGGACAGGGGAGAGGAGGGGAAAAACTGTTTTTT

length: 14
D: -
size: -
V: TRBV14
J: TRBJ1-1
CDR3: CASSQDYGDTEAFF
DNA: TGTGCCAGCAGCCAAGACTACGGGGACACTGAAGCTTTCTTT